The 6 T cell receptor beta chains given below trace back to one sample, sequenced in a study of OX40 agonist ivuxolimab in advanced cancers. Sequenced by immunoSEQ multiplex PCR; TCRdb stores in-frame clones only, minus some. The table lists about 96,000 clones, 80% to 95% of them singletons, with around 1.6% in the top ten. The sample here was CD4+ or CD8+ T cells sorted from blood, taken in a trial of the OX40 agonist ivuxolimab. The source is an adult with an advanced solid tumor such as melanoma, head and neck, liver or kidney cancer.

The chain has TRBV4-3 and TRBJ2-1; possible D gene TRBD2, 6 bases. Germline values: CDR1 LGHNA, CDR2 YSLEER. Trimming took off 0 bases at V and 9 bases at J, with 21 bases between the two ends. The CDR3 is made up of 17 amino acids. The DNA of the CDR3 is TGCGCCAGCAGCCAAGATCTGCGGGGCGGGCGGGGTGGTGAGCAGTTCTTC. Translated, it gives CASSQDLRGGRGGEQFF.

Here the CDR3 DNA reads TGTGCCTGGAAGCAGGGGGGCCAGCCCCAGCATTTT. Translation: CAWKQGGQPQHF. V is TRBV30 and J is TRBJ1-5; 7 positions agree with TRBD1. With 4 bases clipped from V and 7 bases from J, the junction kept 4 bases outside the gene matches. The CDR3 loop spans 12 amino acids. The germline CDR1 and CDR2 sequences are GTSNPN and SVGIG (reference sequence). Drawing the rest from reference TRBV30 and TRBJ1-5, the complete variable domain is SQTIHQWPATLVQPVGSPLSLECTVEGTSNPNLYWYRQAAGRGLQLLFYSVGIGQISSEVPQNLSASRPQDRQFILSSKKLLLSDSGFYLCAWKQGGQPQHFGDGTRLSIL.

The chain recombines TRBV2 with TRBJ2-7; TRBD2 agrees at 13 bases. The V gene end was trimmed by 6 bases and the J gene end by 7 bases; junction bases not matched to a gene: 6. The germline gives CDR1 SNHLY, CDR2 FYNNEI. This CDR3 is 14 amino acids long. CDR3 sequence reads: CASRTGLAGNEQYF. The CDR3 region has the DNA TGTGCCAGCAGGACGGGACTAGCGGGGAATGAGCAGTACTTC.

In DNA, the CDR3 is TGTGCCAGCAGCTTAGTGCAGGAGAAAGCTTTCTTT. Amino acid sequence: CASSLVQEKAFF. The chain is built from TRBV7-8 and TRBJ1-1; D is unresolved. The CDR3 is made up of 12 amino acids. Germline V gene sequence: CDR1 SGHVS, CDR2 FQNEAQ. V lost 1 base and J lost 9, with 9 bases in between.

V is TRBV19 and J is TRBJ2-7; D remains ambiguous. Germline values: CDR1 LNHDA, CDR2 SQIVND (reference sequence). The CDR3 loop spans 14 amino acids. V gave up 1 base and J gave up 4 bases, with 11 bases separating them. The CDR3 nucleotides are TGTGCCAGTAGTATAGTTGCAGGCTCTTACGAGCAGTACTTC. Translated, it gives CASSIVAGSYEQYF. Combining the CDR3 with reference TRBV19 and TRBJ2-7 gives the whole variable domain DGGITQSPKYLFRKEGQNVTLSCEQNLNHDAMYWYRQDPGQGLRLIYYSQIVNDFQKGDIAEGYSVSREKKESFPLTVTSAQKNPTAFYLCASSIVAGSYEQYFGPGTRLTVT.

The rearrangement links TRBV6-5 to TRBJ2-7; a weak D match, TRBD1 (6 bases). The germline V gene has CDR1 MNHEY and CDR2 SVGAGI. V gave up 6 bases and J gave up 7 bases, with 10 bases separating them. The CDR3 is made up of 11 amino acids. The CDR3 DNA reads as TGTGCCAGCAGCCAAAGGGGGGAGCAGTACTTC. Protein: CASSQRGEQYF.